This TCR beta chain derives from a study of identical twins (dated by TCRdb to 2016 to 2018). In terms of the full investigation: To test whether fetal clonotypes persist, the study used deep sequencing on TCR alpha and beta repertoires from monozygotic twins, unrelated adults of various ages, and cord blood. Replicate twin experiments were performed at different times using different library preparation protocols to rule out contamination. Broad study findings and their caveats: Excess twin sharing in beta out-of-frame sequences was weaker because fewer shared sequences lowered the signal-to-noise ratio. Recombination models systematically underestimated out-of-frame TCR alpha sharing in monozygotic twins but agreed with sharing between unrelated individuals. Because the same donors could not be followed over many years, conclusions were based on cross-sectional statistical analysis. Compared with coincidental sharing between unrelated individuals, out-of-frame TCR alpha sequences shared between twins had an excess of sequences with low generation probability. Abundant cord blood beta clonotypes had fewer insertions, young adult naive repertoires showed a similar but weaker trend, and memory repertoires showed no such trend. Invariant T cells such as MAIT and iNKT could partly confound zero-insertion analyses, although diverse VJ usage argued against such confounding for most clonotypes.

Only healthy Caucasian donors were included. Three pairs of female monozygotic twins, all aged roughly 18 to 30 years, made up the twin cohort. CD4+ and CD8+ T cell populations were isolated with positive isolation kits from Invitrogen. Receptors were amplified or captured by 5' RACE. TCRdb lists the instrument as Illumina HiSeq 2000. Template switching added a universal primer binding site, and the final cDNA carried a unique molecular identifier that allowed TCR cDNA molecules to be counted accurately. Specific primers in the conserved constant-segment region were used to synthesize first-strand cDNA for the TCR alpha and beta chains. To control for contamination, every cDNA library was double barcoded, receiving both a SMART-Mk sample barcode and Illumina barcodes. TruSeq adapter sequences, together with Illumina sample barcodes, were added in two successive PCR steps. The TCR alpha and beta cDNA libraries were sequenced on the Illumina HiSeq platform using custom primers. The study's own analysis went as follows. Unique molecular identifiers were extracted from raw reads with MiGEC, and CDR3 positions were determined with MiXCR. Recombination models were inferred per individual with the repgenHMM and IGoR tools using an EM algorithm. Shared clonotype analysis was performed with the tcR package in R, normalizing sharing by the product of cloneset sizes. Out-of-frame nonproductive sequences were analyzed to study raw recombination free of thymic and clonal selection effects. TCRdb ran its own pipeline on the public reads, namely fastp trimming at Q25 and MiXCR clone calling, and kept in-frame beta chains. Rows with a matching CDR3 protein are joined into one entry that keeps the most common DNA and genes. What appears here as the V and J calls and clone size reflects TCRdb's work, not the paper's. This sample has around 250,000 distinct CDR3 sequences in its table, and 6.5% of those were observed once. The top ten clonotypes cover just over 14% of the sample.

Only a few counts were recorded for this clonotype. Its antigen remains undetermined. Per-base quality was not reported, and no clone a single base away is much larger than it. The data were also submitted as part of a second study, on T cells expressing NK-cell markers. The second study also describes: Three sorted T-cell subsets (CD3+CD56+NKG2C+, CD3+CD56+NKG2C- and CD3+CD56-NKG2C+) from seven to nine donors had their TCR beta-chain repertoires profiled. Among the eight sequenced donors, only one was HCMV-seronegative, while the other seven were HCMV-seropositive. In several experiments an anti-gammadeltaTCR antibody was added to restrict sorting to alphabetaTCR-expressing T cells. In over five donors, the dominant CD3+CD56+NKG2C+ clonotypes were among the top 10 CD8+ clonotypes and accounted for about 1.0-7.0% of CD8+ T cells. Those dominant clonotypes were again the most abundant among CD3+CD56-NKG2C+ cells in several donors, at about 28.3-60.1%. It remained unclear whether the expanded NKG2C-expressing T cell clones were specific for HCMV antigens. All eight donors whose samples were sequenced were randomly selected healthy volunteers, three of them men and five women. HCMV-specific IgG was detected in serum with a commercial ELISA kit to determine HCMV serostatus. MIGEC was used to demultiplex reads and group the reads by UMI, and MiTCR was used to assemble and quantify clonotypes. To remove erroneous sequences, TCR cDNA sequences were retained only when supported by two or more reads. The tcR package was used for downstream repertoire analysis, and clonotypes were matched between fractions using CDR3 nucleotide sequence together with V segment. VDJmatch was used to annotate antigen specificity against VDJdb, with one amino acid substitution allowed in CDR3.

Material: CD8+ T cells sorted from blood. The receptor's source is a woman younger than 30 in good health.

The nucleotide sequence reads as follows: TGCAGTGCTAGAGATGAAGAGGGGACAGAGGGAGTCTATGGCTACACCTTC. Its coded protein is CSARDEEGTEGVYGYTF. This receptor chain uses TRBV20-1 and TRBJ1-2, with 7 middle bases fitting TRBD1. Trimming accounts for 0 bases at V and 4 bases at J, while the number of junction bases matched to no gene is 14. The CDR1 and CDR2 encoded by the germline V gene (reference sequence) are DFQATT and SNEGSKA. Spanning cysteine to phenylalanine, the CDR3 consists of 17 amino acids. Only the CDR3 part of the read is kept: 51 bases, read in frame from the first base.